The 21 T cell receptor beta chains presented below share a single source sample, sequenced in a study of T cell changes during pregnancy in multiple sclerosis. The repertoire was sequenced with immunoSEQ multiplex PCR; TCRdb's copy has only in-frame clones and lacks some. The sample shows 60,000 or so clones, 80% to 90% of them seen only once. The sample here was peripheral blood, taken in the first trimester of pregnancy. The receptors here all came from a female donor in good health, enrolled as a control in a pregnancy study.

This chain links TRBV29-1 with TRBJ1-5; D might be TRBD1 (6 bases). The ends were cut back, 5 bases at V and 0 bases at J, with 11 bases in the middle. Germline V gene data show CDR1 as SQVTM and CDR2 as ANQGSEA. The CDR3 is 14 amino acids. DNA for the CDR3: TGCAGCGTTACAACAGGGACTAGCAATCAGCCCCAGCATTTT. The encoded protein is CSVTTGTSNQPQHF.

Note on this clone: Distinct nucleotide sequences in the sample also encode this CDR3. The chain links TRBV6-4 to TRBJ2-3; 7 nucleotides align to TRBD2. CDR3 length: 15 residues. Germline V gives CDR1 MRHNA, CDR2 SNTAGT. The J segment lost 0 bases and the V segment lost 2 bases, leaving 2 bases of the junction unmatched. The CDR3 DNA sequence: TGTGCCAGCAGTGACGGGGGGGGGAGCACAGATACGCAGTATTTT. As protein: CASSDGGGSTDTQYF.

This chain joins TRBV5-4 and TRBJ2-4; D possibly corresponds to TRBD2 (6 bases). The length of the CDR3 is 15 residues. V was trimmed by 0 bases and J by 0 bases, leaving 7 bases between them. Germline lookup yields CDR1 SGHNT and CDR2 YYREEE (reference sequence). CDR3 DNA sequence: TGTGCCAGCAGCTTGGCGGGGGTAGCCAAAAACATTCAGTACTTC. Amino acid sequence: CASSLAGVAKNIQYF. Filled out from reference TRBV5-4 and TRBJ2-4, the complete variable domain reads ETGVTQSPTHLIKTRGQQVTLRCSSQSGHNTVSWYQQALGQGPQFIFQYYREEENGRGNFPPRFSGLQFPNYSSELNVNALELDDSALYLCASSLAGVAKNIQYFGAGTRLSVL.

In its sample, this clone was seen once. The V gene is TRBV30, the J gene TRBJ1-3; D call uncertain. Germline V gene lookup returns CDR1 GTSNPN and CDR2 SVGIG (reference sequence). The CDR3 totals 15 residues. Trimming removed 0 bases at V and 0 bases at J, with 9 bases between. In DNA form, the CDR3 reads TGTGCCTGGAGTGTGGAGGCAAACTCTGGAAACACCATATATTTT. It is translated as CAWSVEANSGNTIYF.

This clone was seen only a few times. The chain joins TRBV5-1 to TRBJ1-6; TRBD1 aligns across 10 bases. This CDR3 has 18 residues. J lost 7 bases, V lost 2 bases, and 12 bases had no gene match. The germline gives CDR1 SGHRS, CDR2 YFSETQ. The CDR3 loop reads CASSLFRDRGVENSPLHF. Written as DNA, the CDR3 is TGCGCCAGCAGCTTATTCCGGGACAGGGGAGTGGAAAATTCACCCCTCCACTTT.

The CDR3 here is CASSYRQGDGNTIYF. The CDR3 bases are TGTGCCAGCAGTTACCGACAGGGTGACGGAAACACCATATATTTT. This chain links TRBV6-5 with TRBJ1-3; 7 bases are a match to TRBD1. Unmatched junction bases numbered 5, after V lost 2 bases and J lost 4 bases. This CDR3 region has 15 residues. Per the germline V gene, CDR1 is MNHEY and CDR2 is SVGAGI.

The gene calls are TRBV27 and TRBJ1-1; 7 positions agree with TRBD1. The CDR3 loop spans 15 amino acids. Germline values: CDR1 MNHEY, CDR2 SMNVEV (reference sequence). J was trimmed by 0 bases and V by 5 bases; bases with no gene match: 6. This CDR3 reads CASSPGTVLNTEAFF. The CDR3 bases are TGTGCCAGCAGTCCGGGGACAGTGTTGAACACTGAAGCTTTCTTT.

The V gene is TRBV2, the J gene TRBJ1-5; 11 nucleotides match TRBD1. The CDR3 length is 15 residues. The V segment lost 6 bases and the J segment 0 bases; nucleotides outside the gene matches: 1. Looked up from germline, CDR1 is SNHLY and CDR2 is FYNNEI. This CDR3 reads CASSGQGASNQPQHF. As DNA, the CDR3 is TGTGCCAGCAGCGGACAGGGGGCTAGCAATCAGCCCCAGCATTTT. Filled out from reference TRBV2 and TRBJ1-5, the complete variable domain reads EPEVTQTPSHQVTQMGQEVILRCVPISNHLYFYWYRQILGQKVEFLVSFYNNEISEKSEIFDDQFSVERPDGSNFTLKIRSTKLEDSAMYFCASSGQGASNQPQHFGDGTRLSIL.

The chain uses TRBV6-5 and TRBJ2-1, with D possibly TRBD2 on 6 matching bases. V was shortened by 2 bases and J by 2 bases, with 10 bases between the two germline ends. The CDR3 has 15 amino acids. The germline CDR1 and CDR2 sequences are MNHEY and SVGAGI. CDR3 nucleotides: TGTGCCAGCAGTTACCGCGGGGCGACCTACAATGAGCAGTTCTTC. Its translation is CASSYRGATYNEQFF.

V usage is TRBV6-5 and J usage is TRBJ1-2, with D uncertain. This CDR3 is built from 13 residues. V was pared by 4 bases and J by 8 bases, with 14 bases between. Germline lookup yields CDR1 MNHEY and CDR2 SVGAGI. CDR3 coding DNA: TGTGCCAGCAGTTCCTCCTCCTACCGAGGCTACACCTTC. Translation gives CASSSSSYRGYTF.

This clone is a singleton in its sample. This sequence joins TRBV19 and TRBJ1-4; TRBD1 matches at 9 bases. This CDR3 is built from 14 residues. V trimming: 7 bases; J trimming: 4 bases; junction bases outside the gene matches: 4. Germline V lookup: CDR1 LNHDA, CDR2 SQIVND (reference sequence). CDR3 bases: TGTGCCAGTATTAGGACAGGGGTTAATGAAAAACTGTTTTTT. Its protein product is CASIRTGVNEKLFF.

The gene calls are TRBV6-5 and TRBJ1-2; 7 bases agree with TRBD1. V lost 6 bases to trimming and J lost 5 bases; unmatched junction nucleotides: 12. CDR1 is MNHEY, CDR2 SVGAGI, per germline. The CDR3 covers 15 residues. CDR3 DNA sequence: TGTGCCAGCAGCCGCCGACAGGGTAGGAATTATGGCTACACCTTC. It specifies CASSRRQGRNYGYTF.

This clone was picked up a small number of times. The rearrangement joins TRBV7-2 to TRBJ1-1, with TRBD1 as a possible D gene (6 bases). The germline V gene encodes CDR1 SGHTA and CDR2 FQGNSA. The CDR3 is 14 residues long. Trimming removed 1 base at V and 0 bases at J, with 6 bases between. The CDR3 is CASSLDRVNTEAFF. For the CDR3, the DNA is TGTGCCAGCAGCTTAGACAGGGTGAACACTGAAGCTTTCTTT.

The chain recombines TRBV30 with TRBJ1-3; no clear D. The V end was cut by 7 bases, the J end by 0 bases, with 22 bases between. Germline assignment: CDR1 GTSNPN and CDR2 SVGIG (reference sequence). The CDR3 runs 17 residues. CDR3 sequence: CASHPKSDYSSGNTIYF. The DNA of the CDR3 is TGTGCCTCCCACCCGAAGAGCGACTATAGCTCTGGAAACACCATATATTTT.

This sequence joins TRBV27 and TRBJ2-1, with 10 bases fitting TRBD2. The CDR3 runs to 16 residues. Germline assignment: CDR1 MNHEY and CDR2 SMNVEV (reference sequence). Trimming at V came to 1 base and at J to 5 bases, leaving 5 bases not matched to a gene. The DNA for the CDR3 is TGTGCCAGCAGTTTATTGGCTAGCGGGGGCCACAATGAGCAGTTCTTC. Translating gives CASSLLASGGHNEQFF.

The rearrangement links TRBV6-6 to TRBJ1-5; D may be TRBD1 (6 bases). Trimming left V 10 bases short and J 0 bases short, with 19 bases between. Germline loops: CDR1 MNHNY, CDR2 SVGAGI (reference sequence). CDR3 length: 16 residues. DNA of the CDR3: TGTGCCACCCAGGCTAGGACAGCTTATAGCAATCAGCCCCAGCATTTT. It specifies CATQARTAYSNQPQHF.

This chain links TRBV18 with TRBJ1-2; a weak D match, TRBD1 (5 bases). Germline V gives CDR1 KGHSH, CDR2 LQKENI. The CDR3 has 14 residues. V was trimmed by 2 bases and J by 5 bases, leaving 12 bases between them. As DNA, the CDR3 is TGTGCCAGCTCACCAGGGCAGGAGGGGTATGGCTACACCTTC. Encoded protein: CASSPGQEGYGYTF.

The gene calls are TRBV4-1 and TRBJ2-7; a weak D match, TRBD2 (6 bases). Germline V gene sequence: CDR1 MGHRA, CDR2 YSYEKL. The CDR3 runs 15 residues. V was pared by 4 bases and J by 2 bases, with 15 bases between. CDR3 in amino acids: CASSLGGGGTYEQYF. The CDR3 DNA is TGCGCCAGCAGCCTCGGGGGTGGTGGCACCTACGAGCAGTACTTC.

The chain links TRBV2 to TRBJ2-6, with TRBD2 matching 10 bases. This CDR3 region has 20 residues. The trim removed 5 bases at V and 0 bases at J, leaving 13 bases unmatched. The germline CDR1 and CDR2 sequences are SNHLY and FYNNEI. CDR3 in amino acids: CASSLGGLAGANSGANVLTF. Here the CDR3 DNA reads TGTGCCAGCAGTTTGGGGGGGCTAGCGGGGGCGAACTCTGGGGCCAACGTCCTGACTTTC.

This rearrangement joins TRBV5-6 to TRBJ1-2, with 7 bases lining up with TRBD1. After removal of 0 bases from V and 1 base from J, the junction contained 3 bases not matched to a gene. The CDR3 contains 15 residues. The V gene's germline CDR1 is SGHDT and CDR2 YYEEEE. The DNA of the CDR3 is TGTGCCAGCAGCTTGGGGACAGGAGTTAACTATGGCTACACCTTC. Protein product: CASSLGTGVNYGYTF.

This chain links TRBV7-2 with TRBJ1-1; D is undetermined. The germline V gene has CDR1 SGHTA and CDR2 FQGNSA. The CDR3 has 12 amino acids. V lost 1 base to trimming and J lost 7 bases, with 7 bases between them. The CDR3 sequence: CASSLVLYEAFF. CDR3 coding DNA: TGTGCCAGCAGCTTAGTTCTCTATGAAGCTTTCTTT. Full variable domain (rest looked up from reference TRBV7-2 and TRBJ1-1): GAGVSQSPSNKVTEKGKDVELRCDPISGHTALYWYRQSLGQGLEFLIYFQGNSAPDKSGLPSDRFSAERTGGSVSTLTIQRTQQEDSAVYLCASSLVLYEAFFGQGTRLTVV.